This entry lists 18 T cell receptor beta chains sequenced from one sample in a study of shared clonotypes between healthy human individuals. TCRdb's table, derived via immunoSEQ multiplex PCR, lists solely in-frame clones and lacks some. Here the sample spans roughly 700,000 clones, around 74% being singletons. Input material: memory CD4+ T cells sorted from blood. Subset indicated: CD45RA-negative fraction. The receptor set was obtained from a woman under 40 in good health.

The chain joins TRBV5-4 to TRBJ2-3; tentatively, D is TRBD1 or TRBD2 (5 bases each). Per the germline V gene, CDR1 is SGHNT and CDR2 is YYREEE (reference sequence). This CDR3 spans 16 amino acids. Trimming shortened V by 2 bases and J by 7 bases, and 20 bases separated the two germline ends. The CDR3 nucleotides read TGTGCCAGCAGCTTTCGGGGCAATGTTGATGCCCATACGCAGTATTTT. This translates into CASSFRGNVDAHTQYF. The entire variable domain, with the rest obtained from reference TRBV5-4 and TRBJ2-3, is as follows: ETGVTQSPTHLIKTRGQQVTLRCSSQSGHNTVSWYQQALGQGPQFIFQYYREEENGRGNFPPRFSGLQFPNYSSELNVNALELDDSALYLCASSFRGNVDAHTQYFGPGTRLTVL.

This clone was counted only a few times. The rearrangement uses TRBV18 and TRBJ2-5; the D is unclear. The CDR3 extends over 15 amino acids. V lost 3 bases and J 0 bases, leaving 11 bases between the germline ends. Germline loops: CDR1 KGHSH, CDR2 LQKENI. The CDR3: CASSPRAAYQETQYF. CDR3 DNA sequence: TGTGCCAGCTCACCTCGGGCAGCGTACCAAGAGACCCAGTACTTC.

The chain couples TRBV5-1 to TRBJ2-1, with D tentatively TRBD1 or TRBD2 (5 bases each). V lost 7 bases and J lost 0, with 14 bases in between. CDR1 is SGHRS, CDR2 YFSETQ, per germline. This CDR3 comprises 15 residues. CDR3 region: CASGRDGSSYNEQFF. The CDR3 coding sequence is TGCGCCAGCGGAAGGGACGGAAGCTCCTACAATGAGCAGTTCTTC.

This clone appeared a few times. The rearrangement links TRBV7-9 to TRBJ1-4, with D maybe TRBD1 (5 bases). Looked up from germline, CDR1 is SEHNR and CDR2 is FQNEAQ (reference sequence). The CDR3 is 13 residues long. V dropped 6 bases and J dropped 7 bases, with 12 bases sitting between them. The CDR3 DNA reads as TGTGCCAGCAGTCGGGGGGGAGTTGAAAAACTGTTTTTT. It encodes CASSRGGVEKLFF. Complete variable domain (other parts from reference TRBV7-9 and TRBJ1-4): DTGVSQNPRHKITKRGQNVTFRCDPISEHNRLYWYRQTLGQGPEFLTYFQNEAQLEKSRLLSDRFSAERPKGSFSTLEIQRTEQGDSAMYLCASSRGGVEKLFFGSGTQLSVL.

As regards this clone: Other DNA sequences in this sample translate to the same CDR3. This rearrangement joins TRBV7-3 to TRBJ2-3, with 7 bases that match TRBD2. J gave up 3 bases and V 4 bases, and 10 bases lay outside the gene matches. The CDR3 runs to 16 residues. Germline CDR1 SGHTA, CDR2 FQGTGA. The DNA for the CDR3 is TGTGCCAGCAGCTACCGGGGCGGGAGTGGAACAGATACGCAGTATTTT. Translating it yields CASSYRGGSGTDTQYF.

V usage is TRBV28 and J usage is TRBJ2-3; D remains ambiguous. The germline gives CDR1 MDHEN, CDR2 SYDVKM. Deletions cut 2 bases from V and 0 bases from J, with 9 bases between. The CDR3 loop spans 15 amino acids. The chain's CDR3 is CASSLSADSTDTQYF. The CDR3 region has the DNA TGTGCCAGCAGTTTAAGCGCGGATAGCACAGATACGCAGTATTTT.

This sequence joins TRBV7-8 and TRBJ2-7; 9 positions agree with TRBD2. The ends lost 4 bases at V and 2 bases at J; junction bases unmatched: 9. Germline CDR1 SGHVS, CDR2 FQNEAQ. This CDR3 spans 16 amino acids. The CDR3 DNA sequence: TGTGCCAGCAGCTCGTTCCCCGGGACTAGCCCCTACGAGCAGTACTTC. Translating gives CASSSFPGTSPYEQYF.

This clone has more than one count but fewer than ten. The rearrangement joins TRBV5-1 to TRBJ1-5; D is perhaps TRBD1 (5 bases). The V gene lost 4 bases and the J gene lost 7 bases, with 12 bases spanning the gap. The CDR3 spans 13 residues. Germline V lookup: CDR1 SGHRS, CDR2 YFSETQ. CDR3 DNA: TGCGCCAGCAGCCTGTCTTGGGACCAGCCCCAGCATTTT. Encoded protein: CASSLSWDQPQHF.

Of note for this clone: This is likely an artifact of a read error, given a far larger clone one base away. The chain is built from TRBV25-1 and TRBJ2-5, with D unclear. Per the germline V gene, CDR1 is MGHDK and CDR2 is SYGVNS. V was pared by 6 bases and J by 0 bases, with 5 bases between. The CDR3 has 12 residues. The CDR3 loop is CASSSYQETQYF. CDR3 sequence (DNA): TGTGCCAGCAGCTCGTACCAAGAGACCCAGTACTTC.

The gene calls are TRBV19 and TRBJ2-7; tentatively, D is TRBD2 (6 bases). Germline assignment: CDR1 LNHDA and CDR2 SQIVND (reference sequence). Deletions cut 6 bases from V and 9 bases from J, with 21 bases between. The CDR3 covers 14 residues. In DNA, the CDR3 is TGTGCCAGTAGCCTTGCGGGGCCCTCAGGATCGCAGTACTTC. Residues: CASSLAGPSGSQYF.

The gene calls are TRBV28 and TRBJ2-5; 9 nucleotides agree with TRBD2. With 8 bases clipped from V and 5 bases from J, the junction kept 6 bases outside the gene matches. The germline V gene has CDR1 MDHEN and CDR2 SYDVKM. This CDR3 contains 13 residues. The CDR3 sequence is CASGRGTSETQYF. The CDR3, as DNA: TGTGCCAGCGGCAGAGGGACTAGCGAGACCCAGTACTTC.

This clone was seen only once. The rearrangement uses TRBV4-2 and TRBJ1-2; D might be TRBD1 (5 bases). From germline, CDR1 is LGHNA and CDR2 YNFKEQ. V lost 5 bases, J lost 6 bases, and 13 bases lay in between. This CDR3 comprises 13 residues. The CDR3 DNA reads as TGTGCCAGCAGCTTGCAAGGGGCGGATGGCTACACCTTC. Translated: CASSLQGADGYTF.

The chain joins TRBV7-2 to TRBJ2-3; D not resolved. The germline gives CDR1 SGHTA, CDR2 FQGNSA. With 5 bases removed from V and 3 bases from J, the gap between germline ends came to 6 bases. The CDR3 runs to 12 residues. The CDR3 loop is CASSPQTDTQYF. CDR3 DNA: TGTGCCAGCAGCCCTCAAACAGATACGCAGTATTTT.

J is TRBJ2-7 and V is TRBV18; 9 nucleotides agree with TRBD1. This CDR3 has 14 residues. The junction had 6 bases not matched to a gene; V was cut back by 3 bases and J by 6 bases. Per the germline V gene, CDR1 is KGHSH and CDR2 is LQKENI. The CDR3 region is CASSPGTGSSEQYF. CDR3 in DNA: TGTGCCAGCTCACCCGGGACAGGGTCAAGCGAGCAGTACTTC.

The table lists this clone with a few counts. DNA of the CDR3: TGTGCCAGCGGGCCTATAGCGGGAGAAGTGAGCAATGAGCAGTTCTTC. Its translation is CASGPIAGEVSNEQFF. The chain links TRBV27 to TRBJ2-1; 9 bases align to TRBD2. CDR1 and CDR2 (germline): MNHEY, SMNVEV (reference sequence). V lost 8 bases, J lost 6 bases, and 14 bases stayed unmatched. The CDR3 extends over 16 amino acids.

This clone has just a few counts. The gene calls are TRBV7-8 and TRBJ1-2; possibly TRBD1 for D (6 bases). The V end was cut by 5 bases, the J end by 3 bases, with 7 bases between. The CDR3 is 12 amino acids. Germline CDR1 is SGHVS and CDR2 is FQNEAQ. Written as DNA, the CDR3 is TGTGCCAGCAGCGCAGGGGACTATGGCTACACCTTC. It codes for CASSAGDYGYTF.

With regard to this clone: Since a much larger clone is just one base distant, this may be a read error. Other DNA sequences in this sample translate to the same CDR3. The CDR3, as DNA: TGTGCCAGCAGTTCCCAGCGGGACTCCTACGAGCAGTACTTC. Translation gives CASSSQRDSYEQYF. The rearrangement links TRBV11-2 to TRBJ2-7; 7 nucleotides agree with TRBD2. Germline-derived CDR1 and CDR2 are SGHAT and FQNNGV. V was clipped by 6 bases and J by 0 bases; unmatched bases: 5. The CDR3 consists of 14 residues. The variable domain in full, completed from reference TRBV11-2 and TRBJ2-7, reads EAGVAQSPRYKIIEKRQSVAFWCNPISGHATLYWYQQILGQGPKLLIQFQNNGVVDDSQLPKDRFSAERLKGVDSTLKIQPAKLEDSAVYLCASSSQRDSYEQYFGPGTRLTVT.

The rearrangement joins TRBV30 to TRBJ2-1, with 13 bases identical to TRBD2. The CDR3 covers 14 residues. Germline V gene sequence: CDR1 GTSNPN, CDR2 SVGIG (reference sequence). After removal of 3 bases from V and 9 bases from J, the junction contained 5 bases not matched to a gene. The CDR3 here is CAWRLAGGPAEQFF. CDR3 DNA: TGTGCCTGGAGACTAGCGGGAGGGCCCGCTGAGCAGTTCTTC.